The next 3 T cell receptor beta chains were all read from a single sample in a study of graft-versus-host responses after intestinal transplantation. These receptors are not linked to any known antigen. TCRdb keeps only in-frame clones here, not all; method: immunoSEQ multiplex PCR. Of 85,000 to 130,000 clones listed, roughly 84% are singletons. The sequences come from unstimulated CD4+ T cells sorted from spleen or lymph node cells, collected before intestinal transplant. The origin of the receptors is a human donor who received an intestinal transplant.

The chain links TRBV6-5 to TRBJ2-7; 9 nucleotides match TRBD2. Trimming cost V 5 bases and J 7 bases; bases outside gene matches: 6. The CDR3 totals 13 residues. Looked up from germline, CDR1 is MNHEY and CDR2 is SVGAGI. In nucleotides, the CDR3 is TGTGCCAGCAGTCTAGCGGGGCCCCTTGAGCAGTACTTC. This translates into CASSLAGPLEQYF.

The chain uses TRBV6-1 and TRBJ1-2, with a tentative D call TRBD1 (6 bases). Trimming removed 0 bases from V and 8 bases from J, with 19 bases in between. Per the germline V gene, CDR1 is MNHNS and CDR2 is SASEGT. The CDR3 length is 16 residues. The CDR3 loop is CASSEAVGGSTGGYTF. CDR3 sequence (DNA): TGTGCCAGCAGTGAAGCGGTCGGGGGCTCGACGGGCGGCTACACCTTC.

The CDR3 loop reads CASSSGQANSYEQYF. In DNA, the CDR3 is TGCGCCAGCAGCTCAGGACAGGCCAACTCCTACGAGCAGTACTTC. The J gene is TRBJ2-7, the V gene TRBV5-1, with TRBD1 identical over 7 bases. The CDR3 has 15 residues. V lost 3 bases to trimming and J lost 0 bases; unmatched junction nucleotides: 6. Germline V gives CDR1 SGHRS, CDR2 YFSETQ.